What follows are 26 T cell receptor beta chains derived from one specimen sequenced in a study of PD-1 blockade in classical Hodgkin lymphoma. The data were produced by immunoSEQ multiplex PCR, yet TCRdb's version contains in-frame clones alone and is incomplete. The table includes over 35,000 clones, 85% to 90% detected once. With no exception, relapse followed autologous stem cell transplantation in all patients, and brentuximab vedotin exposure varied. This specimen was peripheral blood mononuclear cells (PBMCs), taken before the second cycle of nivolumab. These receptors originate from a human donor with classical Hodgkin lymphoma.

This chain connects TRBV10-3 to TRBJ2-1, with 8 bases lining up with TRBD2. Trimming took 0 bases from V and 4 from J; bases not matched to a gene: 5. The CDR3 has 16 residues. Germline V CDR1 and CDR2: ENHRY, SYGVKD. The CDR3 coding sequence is TGTGCCATCAGTGAGTCGATGGCGGGGGGATACAATGAGCAGTTCTTC. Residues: CAISESMAGGYNEQFF.

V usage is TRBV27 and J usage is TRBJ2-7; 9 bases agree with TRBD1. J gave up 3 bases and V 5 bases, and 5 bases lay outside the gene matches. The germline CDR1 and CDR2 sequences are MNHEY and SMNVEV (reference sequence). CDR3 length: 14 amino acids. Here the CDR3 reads CASSPGTGYYEQYF. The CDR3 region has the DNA TGTGCCAGCAGTCCCGGGACAGGGTACTACGAGCAGTACTTC.

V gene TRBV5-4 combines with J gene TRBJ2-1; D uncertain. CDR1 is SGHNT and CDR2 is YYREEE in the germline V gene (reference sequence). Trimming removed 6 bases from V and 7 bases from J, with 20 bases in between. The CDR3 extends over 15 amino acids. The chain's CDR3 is CASTTALPGRNEQFF. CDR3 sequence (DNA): TGTGCCAGCACCACGGCCCTTCCCGGAAGGAATGAGCAGTTCTTC.

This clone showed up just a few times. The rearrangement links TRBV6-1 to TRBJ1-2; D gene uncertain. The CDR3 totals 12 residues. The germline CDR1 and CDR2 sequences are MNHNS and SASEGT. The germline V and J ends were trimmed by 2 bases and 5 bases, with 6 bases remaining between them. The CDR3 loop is CASSERGYGYTF. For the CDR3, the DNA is TGTGCCAGCAGTGAAAGAGGGTATGGCTACACCTTC.

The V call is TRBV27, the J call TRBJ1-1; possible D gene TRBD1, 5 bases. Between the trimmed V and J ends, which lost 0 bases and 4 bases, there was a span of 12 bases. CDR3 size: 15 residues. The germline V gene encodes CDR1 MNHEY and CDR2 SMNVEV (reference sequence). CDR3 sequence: CASSLSVWQGTEAFF. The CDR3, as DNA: TGTGCCAGCAGTTTATCTGTTTGGCAGGGCACTGAAGCTTTCTTT.

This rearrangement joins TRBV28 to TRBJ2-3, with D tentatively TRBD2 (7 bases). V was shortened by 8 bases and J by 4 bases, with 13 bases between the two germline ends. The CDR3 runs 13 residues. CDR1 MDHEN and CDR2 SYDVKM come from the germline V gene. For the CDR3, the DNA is TGTGCCAGCGGGGGGGCCTTCCCAGATACGCAGTATTTT. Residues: CASGGAFPDTQYF. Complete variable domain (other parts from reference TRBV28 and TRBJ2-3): DVKVTQSSRYLVKRTGEKVFLECVQDMDHENMFWYRQDPGLGLRLIYFSYDVKMKEKGDIPEGYSVSREKKERFSLILESASTNQTSMYLCASGGAFPDTQYFGPGTRLTVL.

CDR3 nucleotides: TGTGCCAGTAGCGAGACAGGGGGCTCCTACAATGAGCAGTTCTTC. Its protein product is CASSETGGSYNEQFF. J is TRBJ2-1 and V is TRBV19; 9 bases are a match to TRBD1. Germline CDR1 reads LNHDA; CDR2 reads SQIVND (reference sequence). Losses at the gene ends were 6 bases for V and 0 bases for J; bases not matched to a gene: 3. The CDR3 sequence is 15 residues long.

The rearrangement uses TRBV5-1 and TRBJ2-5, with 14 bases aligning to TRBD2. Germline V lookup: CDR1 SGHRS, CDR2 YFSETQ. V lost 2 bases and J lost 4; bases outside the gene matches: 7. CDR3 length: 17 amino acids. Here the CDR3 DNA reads TGCGCCAGCAGCTTCGCAGGACTAGCGGGAGGAGGAGAGACCCAGTACTTC. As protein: CASSFAGLAGGGETQYF.

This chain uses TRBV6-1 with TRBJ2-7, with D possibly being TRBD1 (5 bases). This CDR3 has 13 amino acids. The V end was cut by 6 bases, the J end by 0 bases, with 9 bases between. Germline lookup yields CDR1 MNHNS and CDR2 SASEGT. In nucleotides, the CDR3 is TGTGCCAGCAGAGCTGACAGCTCCTACGAGCAGTACTTC. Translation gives CASRADSSYEQYF.

CDR3 residues: CASRDLGGRDEQYF. In DNA, the CDR3 is TGTGCCAGCAGGGATTTAGGGGGCCGGGACGAGCAGTACTTC. V is TRBV28 and J is TRBJ2-7; 7 bases agree with TRBD1. The CDR3 spans 14 residues. CDR1 is MDHEN, CDR2 SYDVKM, per germline. The V segment lost 6 bases and the J segment 5 bases; nucleotides outside the gene matches: 10.

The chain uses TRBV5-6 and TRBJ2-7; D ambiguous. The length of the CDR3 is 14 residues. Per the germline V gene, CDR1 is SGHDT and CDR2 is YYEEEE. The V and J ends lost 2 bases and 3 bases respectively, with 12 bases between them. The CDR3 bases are TGTGCCAGCAGCTTTAAGGTTTCTCACTACGAGCAGTACTTC. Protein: CASSFKVSHYEQYF.

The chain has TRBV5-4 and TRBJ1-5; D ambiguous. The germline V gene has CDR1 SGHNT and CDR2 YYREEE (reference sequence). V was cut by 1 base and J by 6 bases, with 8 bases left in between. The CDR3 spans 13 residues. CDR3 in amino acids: CASSLNGVQPQHF. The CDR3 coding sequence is TGTGCCAGCAGCTTGAATGGGGTTCAGCCCCAGCATTTT.

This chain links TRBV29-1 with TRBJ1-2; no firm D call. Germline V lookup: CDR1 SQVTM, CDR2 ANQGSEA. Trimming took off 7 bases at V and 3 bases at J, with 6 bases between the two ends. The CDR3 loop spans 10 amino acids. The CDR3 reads CSAGDYGYTF. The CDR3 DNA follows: TGCAGCGCCGGGGACTATGGCTACACCTTC.

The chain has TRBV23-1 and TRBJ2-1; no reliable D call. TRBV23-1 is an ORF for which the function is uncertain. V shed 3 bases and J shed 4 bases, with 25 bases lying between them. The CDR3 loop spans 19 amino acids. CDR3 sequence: CASSHRADFSSRRYNEQFF. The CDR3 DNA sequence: TGCGCCAGCAGTCACCGCGCAGACTTCAGTTCACGGCGTTACAATGAGCAGTTCTTC.

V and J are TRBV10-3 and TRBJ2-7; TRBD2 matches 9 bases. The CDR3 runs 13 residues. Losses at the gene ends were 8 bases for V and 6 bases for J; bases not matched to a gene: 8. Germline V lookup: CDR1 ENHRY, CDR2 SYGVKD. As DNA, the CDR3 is TGTGCCATCGGGTCGGGACTAGCTATCGAGCAGTACTTC. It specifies CAIGSGLAIEQYF.

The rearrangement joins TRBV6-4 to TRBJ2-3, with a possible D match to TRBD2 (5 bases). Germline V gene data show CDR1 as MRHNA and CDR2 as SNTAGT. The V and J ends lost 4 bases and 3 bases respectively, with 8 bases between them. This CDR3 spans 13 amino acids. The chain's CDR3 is CASSARDTDTQYF. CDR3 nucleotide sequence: TGTGCCAGCAGTGCTCGGGATACAGATACGCAGTATTTT.

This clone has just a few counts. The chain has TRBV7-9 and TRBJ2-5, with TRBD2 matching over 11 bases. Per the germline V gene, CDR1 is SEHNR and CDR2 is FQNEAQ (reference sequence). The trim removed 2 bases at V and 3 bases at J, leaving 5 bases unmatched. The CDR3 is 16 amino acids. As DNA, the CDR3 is TGTGCCAGCAGCTTAACGGGACTAGCGGCCAAAGAGACCCAGTACTTC. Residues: CASSLTGLAAKETQYF. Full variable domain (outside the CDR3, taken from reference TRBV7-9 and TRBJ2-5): DTGVSQNPRHKITKRGQNVTFRCDPISEHNRLYWYRQTLGQGPEFLTYFQNEAQLEKSRLLSDRFSAERPKGSFSTLEIQRTEQGDSAMYLCASSLTGLAAKETQYFGPGTRLLVL.

The CDR3 region has the DNA TGTGCCAGCAGTTTACGGGGGCGTTCCAGCTCCTACAATGAGCAGTTCTTC. It translates to CASSLRGRSSSYNEQFF. The rearrangement joins TRBV27 to TRBJ2-1; D may match TRBD1 or TRBD2 (6 bases each). V lost 2 bases and J lost 0, with 14 bases in between. The length of the CDR3 is 17 residues. Germline V gives CDR1 MNHEY, CDR2 SMNVEV (reference sequence).

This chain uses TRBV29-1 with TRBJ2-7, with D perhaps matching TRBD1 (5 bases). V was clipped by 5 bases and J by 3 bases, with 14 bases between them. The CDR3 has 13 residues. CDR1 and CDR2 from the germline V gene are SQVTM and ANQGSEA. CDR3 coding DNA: TGCAGCGTTTCCGACAGTGACCGCTACGAGCAGTACTTC. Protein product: CSVSDSDRYEQYF.

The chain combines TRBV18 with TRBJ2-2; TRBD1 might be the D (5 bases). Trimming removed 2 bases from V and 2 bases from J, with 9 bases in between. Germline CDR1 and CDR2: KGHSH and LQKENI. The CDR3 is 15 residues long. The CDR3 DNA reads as TGTGCCAGCTCACCAAGGCAGGGCAACACCGGGGAGCTGTTTTTT. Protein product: CASSPRQGNTGELFF.

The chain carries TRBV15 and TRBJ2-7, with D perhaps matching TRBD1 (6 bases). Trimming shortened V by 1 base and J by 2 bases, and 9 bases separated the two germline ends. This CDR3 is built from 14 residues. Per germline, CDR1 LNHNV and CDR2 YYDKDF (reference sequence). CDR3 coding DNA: TGTGCCACCAGCAGAGCAGGGGACCCCTACGAGCAGTACTTC. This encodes CATSRAGDPYEQYF.

The CDR3 DNA reads as TGTGCCAGCAGTGCCCGGAACTCGAACACCGGGGAGCTGTTTTTT. Translation gives CASSARNSNTGELFF. This chain uses TRBV2 with TRBJ2-2; D is uncertain. Germline CDR1 reads SNHLY; CDR2 reads FYNNEI. Deletions cut 4 bases from V and 0 bases from J, with 9 bases between. The CDR3 sequence is 15 residues long.

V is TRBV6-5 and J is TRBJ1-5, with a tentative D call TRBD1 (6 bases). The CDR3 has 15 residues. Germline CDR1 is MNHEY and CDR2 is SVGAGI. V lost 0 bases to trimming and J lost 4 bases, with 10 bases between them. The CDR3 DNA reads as TGTGCCAGCAGTTACTCGAGGGGGACGAATCAGCCCCAGCATTTT. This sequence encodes CASSYSRGTNQPQHF.

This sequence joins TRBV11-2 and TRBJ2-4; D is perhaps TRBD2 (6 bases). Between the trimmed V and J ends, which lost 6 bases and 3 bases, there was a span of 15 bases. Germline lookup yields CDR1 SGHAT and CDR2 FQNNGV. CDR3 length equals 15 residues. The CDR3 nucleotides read TGTGCCAGCAGGGGACTGGGGCGATACAAAAACATTCAGTACTTC. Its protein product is CASRGLGRYKNIQYF.

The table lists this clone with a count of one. CDR3 nucleotide sequence: TGCAGCGTTGCGACAGGGTTGTACACCGGGGAGCTGTTTTTT. Its protein product is CSVATGLYTGELFF. V and J are TRBV29-1 and TRBJ2-2, with 7 bases identical to TRBD1. J was trimmed by 3 bases and V by 4 bases; bases with no gene match: 5. This CDR3 contains 14 residues. CDR1 and CDR2 (germline): SQVTM, ANQGSEA.

This CDR3 reads CASSQQGNSNQPQHF. The CDR3 region has the DNA TGTGCCAGCTCACAACAGGGTAATAGCAATCAGCCCCAGCATTTT. V usage is TRBV18 and J usage is TRBJ1-5; D is possibly TRBD1 (6 bases). CDR3 length equals 15 residues. V was clipped by 4 bases and J by 0 bases, with 10 bases between them. The germline V gene has CDR1 KGHSH and CDR2 LQKENI.